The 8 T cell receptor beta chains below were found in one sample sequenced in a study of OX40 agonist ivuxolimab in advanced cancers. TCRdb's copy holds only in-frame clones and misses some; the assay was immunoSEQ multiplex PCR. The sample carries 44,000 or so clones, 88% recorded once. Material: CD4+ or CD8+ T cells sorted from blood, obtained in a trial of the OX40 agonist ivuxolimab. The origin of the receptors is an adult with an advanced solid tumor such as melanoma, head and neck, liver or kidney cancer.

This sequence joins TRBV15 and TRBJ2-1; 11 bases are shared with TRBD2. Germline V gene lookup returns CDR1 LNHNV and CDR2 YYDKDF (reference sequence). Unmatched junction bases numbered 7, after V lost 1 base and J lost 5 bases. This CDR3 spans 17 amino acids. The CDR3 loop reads CATSRAQGLAVNNEQFF. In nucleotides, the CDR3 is TGTGCCACCAGCAGAGCCCAGGGACTAGCGGTGAACAATGAGCAGTTCTTC.

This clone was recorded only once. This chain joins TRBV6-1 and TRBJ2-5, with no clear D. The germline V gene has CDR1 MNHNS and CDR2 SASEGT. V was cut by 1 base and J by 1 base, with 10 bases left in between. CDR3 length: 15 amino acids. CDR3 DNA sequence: TGTGCCAGCAGTGAAGGTTTGGGCCCCCAAGAGACCCAGTACTTC. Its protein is CASSEGLGPQETQYF.

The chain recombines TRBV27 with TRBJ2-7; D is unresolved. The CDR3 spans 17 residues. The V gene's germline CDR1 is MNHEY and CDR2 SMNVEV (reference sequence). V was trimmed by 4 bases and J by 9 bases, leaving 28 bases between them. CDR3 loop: CASSSSLTSIGLRVQYF. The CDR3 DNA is TGTGCCAGCAGTTCCTCGCTAACATCGATAGGATTACGTGTGCAGTACTTC.

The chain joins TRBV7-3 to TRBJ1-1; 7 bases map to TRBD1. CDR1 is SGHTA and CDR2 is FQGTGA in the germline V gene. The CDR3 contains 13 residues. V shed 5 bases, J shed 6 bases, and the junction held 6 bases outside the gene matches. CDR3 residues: CASSRTGVAEAFF. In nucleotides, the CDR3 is TGTGCCAGCAGCCGAACAGGGGTGGCTGAAGCTTTCTTT.

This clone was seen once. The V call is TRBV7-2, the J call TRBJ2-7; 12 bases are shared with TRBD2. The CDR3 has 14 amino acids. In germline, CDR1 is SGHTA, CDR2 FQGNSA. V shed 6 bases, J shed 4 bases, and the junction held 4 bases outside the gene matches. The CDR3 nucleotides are TGTGCCAGCAGGCTGACTAGCGGGAGATACGAGCAGTACTTC. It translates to CASRLTSGRYEQYF. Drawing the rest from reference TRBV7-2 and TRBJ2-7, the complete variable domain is GAGVSQSPSNKVTEKGKDVELRCDPISGHTALYWYRQSLGQGLEFLIYFQGNSAPDKSGLPSDRFSAERTGGSVSTLTIQRTQQEDSAVYLCASRLTSGRYEQYFGPGTRLTVT.

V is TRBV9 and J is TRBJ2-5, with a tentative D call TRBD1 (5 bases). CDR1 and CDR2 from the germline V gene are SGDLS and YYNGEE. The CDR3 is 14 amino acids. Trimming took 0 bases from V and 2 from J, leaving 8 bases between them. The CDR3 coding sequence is TGTGCCAGCAGCGTAGCGTCAGGGCAAGAGACCCAGTACTTC. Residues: CASSVASGQETQYF.

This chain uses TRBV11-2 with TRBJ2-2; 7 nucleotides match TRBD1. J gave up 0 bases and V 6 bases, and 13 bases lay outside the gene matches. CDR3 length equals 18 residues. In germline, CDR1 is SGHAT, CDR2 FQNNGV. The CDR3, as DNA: TGTGCCAGCAGATCACTAATACAGGGGCTCGCGAACACCGGGGAGCTGTTTTTT. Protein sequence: CASRSLIQGLANTGELFF.

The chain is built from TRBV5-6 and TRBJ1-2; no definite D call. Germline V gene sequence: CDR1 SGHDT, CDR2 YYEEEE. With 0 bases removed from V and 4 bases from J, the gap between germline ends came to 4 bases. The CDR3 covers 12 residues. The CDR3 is CASSLASYGYTF. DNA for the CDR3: TGTGCCAGCAGCTTGGCCAGCTATGGCTACACCTTC.